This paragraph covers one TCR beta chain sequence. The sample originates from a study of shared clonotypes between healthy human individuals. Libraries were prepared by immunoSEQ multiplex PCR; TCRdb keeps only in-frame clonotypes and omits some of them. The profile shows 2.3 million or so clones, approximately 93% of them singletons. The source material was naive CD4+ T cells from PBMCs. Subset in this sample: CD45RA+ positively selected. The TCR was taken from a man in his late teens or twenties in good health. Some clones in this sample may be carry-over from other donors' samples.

The CDR3 DNA is TGTGCCACCAGCAGGGACCCTAGCGGGAGTCTAAATGAGCAGTTCTTC. The encoded protein is CATSRDPSGSLNEQFF. The genes are TRBV15 and TRBJ2-1, with 10 bases matching TRBD2. The CDR3 is 16 amino acids. Losses at the gene ends were 3 bases for V and 7 bases for J; bases not matched to a gene: 9. CDR1 and CDR2 (germline): LNHNV, YYDKDF (reference sequence).